A single sample gave rise to the 4 T cell receptor beta chains below, sequenced in a study of shared clonotypes between healthy human individuals. Using immunoSEQ multiplex PCR, the repertoire was profiled, and TCRdb retains in-frame clones only, with some absent. The sample carries around 500,000 clones, 75% to 85% recorded once. Sequencing used PBMCs. The source is a woman aged 40 to 50 in good health. Some clones in this sample may be carry-over from other donors' samples.

This clone was found a few times. V is TRBV5-1 and J is TRBJ2-4, with 12 bases aligning to TRBD2. V gave up 0 bases and J gave up 5 bases; unmatched junction bases: 0. The CDR3 runs 15 residues. CDR1 and CDR2 (germline): SGHRS, YFSETQ. CDR3: CASSLGLAGENIQYF. The CDR3 bases are TGCGCCAGCAGCTTGGGACTAGCGGGAGAAAACATTCAGTACTTC.

V and J are TRBV7-2 and TRBJ2-3, with unresolved D. The CDR3 sequence is 13 residues long. CDR1 and CDR2 from the germline V gene are SGHTA and FQGNSA. V lost 1 base to trimming and J lost 3 bases, with 5 bases between them. CDR3 protein: CASSLVWTDTQYF. CDR3 sequence (DNA): TGTGCCAGCAGCTTAGTTTGGACAGATACGCAGTATTTT.

The chain is built from TRBV5-5 and TRBJ2-7; tentative D call: TRBD2 (6 bases). V was pared by 4 bases and J by 2 bases, with 16 bases between. This CDR3 is 15 amino acids long. Germline CDR1 SGHKS, CDR2 YYEKEE (reference sequence). The DNA of the CDR3 is TGTGCCAGCAGCACGGGACTCCTCCAAACCTACGAGCAGTACTTC. Residues: CASSTGLLQTYEQYF.

This clone was picked up many times. The gene calls are TRBV10-3 and TRBJ2-7, with 15 positions matching TRBD2. CDR1 and CDR2 (germline): ENHRY, SYGVKD. This CDR3 has 16 residues. The junction had 3 bases not matched to a gene; V was cut back by 6 bases and J by 0 bases. CDR3 in DNA: TGTGCCATCAGAAAGGGACTAGCGGGAGGCTCCTACGAGCAGTACTTC. Translation gives CAIRKGLAGGSYEQYF.